These 3 T cell receptor beta chains came from one sample sequenced in a study of T cells after yellow fever vaccination (dated by TCRdb to the late 2010s). The library was obtained by 5' RACE. This sample was sequenced with an Illumina HiSeq 2500. Using fastp at Q25 and MiXCR, TCRdb reprocessed the public reads and kept productive beta chains. CDR3 protein sequences are deduplicated, and each keeps its most common genes and DNA. This sample is represented by about 550,000 distinct CDR3 sequences; 15% to 20% of them were singletons. Approximately 15% of the sample lies in the top ten. The treatment or condition label here, explained by the study, means: live attenuated yellow fever vaccine strain. Sequenced here: PBMCs, sampled 15 days after the yellow fever booster vaccination. The receptors come from a man between 25 and 39 years old who received the YFV17D yellow fever vaccine.

The table lists this clonotype with a few counts. The chain couples TRBV23-1 to TRBJ2-3, with 14 positions matching TRBD2. TRBV23-1 is identified as an open reading frame with a role that is uncertain. V lost 0 bases to trimming and J lost 2 bases; unmatched junction nucleotides: 4. CDR3 length: 18 residues. This CDR3 reads CASSQSRTSGRPTDTQYF. CDR3 nucleotide sequence: TGCGCCAGCAGTCAATCGAGGACTAGCGGGAGGCCCACAGATACGCAGTATTTT.

The CDR3 is CASSEKVGGLALTTGELFF. DNA of the CDR3: TGTGCCAGCAGCGAGAAGGTTGGGGGACTAGCGTTGACCACCGGGGAGCTGTTTTTT. The chain has TRBV2 and TRBJ2-2, with TRBD2 matching 10 bases. Germline CDR1 SNHLY, CDR2 FYNNEI. The junction had 17 bases not matched to a gene; V was cut back by 6 bases and J by 4 bases. This CDR3 region has 19 residues.

This clonotype was counted between two and nine times. The CDR3 coding sequence is TGTGCCAGCTCACCAAGGGGACTAGCGGGAGGCTCCTACGAGCAGTACTTC. Translating gives CASSPRGLAGGSYEQYF. The rearrangement uses TRBV18 and TRBJ2-7; 15 bases align to TRBD2. V dropped 2 bases and J dropped 0; count of bases not matched to a gene: 2. Germline loops: CDR1 KGHSH, CDR2 LQKENI. This CDR3 contains 17 residues.